Shown below are 11 T cell receptor beta chains from a single sample sequenced in a study of technical replicates of blood from a handful of donors. Libraries were prepared by immunoSEQ multiplex PCR; TCRdb keeps only in-frame clonotypes and omits some of them. The table shows around 100,000 clones, with about 95% occurring only once. Sequencing was done on a sample of T cells isolated from PBMCs. These TCRs come from a human donor in good health.

With respect to this clone: One end of the junction fails to match germline, which may point to a read error. This sequence joins TRBV7-3 and TRBJ2-5; 7 bases are a match to TRBD2. This CDR3 spans 14 amino acids. CDR1 SGHTA and CDR2 FQGTGA come from the germline V gene. The CDR3 DNA follows: TGTGCCAGCAGCCCGGGGGGTAGCCAAGGGACCCAGTACTTC. It codes for CASSPGGSQGTQYF.

V and J are TRBV5-4 and TRBJ2-1; 12 bases agree with TRBD2. CDR1 and CDR2 from the germline V gene are SGHNT and YYREEE (reference sequence). CDR3 length: 17 amino acids. The V and J ends lost 2 bases and 7 bases, in that order; junction bases with no gene match: 10. The CDR3 coding sequence is TGTGCCAGCAGCTTAGATTTGGGGCTAGCGGGAGGGAATGAGCAGTTCTTC. Its protein product is CASSLDLGLAGGNEQFF.

The chain uses TRBV7-9 and TRBJ2-1; D perhaps matches TRBD1 (6 bases). From germline, CDR1 is SEHNR and CDR2 FQNEAQ (reference sequence). The CDR3 length is 12 residues. V lost 2 bases and J lost 12, with 11 bases in between. In DNA, the CDR3 is TGTGCCAGCAGCTTATCAGGGGCAAGGCAGTTCTTC. As protein: CASSLSGARQFF.

The chain recombines TRBV10-3 with TRBJ1-4; 7 bases are shared with TRBD1. The germline CDR1 and CDR2 sequences are ENHRY and SYGVKD. V lost 0 bases to trimming and J lost 6 bases; unmatched junction nucleotides: 4. CDR3 size: 15 residues. DNA of the CDR3: TGTGCCATCAGTGAGTCGATAGGGGGCTATGAAAAACTGTTTTTT. This gives the protein CAISESIGGYEKLFF.

The genes are TRBV2 and TRBJ1-2, with no clear D. CDR1 is SNHLY, CDR2 FYNNEI, per germline. With 11 bases removed from V and 4 bases from J, the gap between germline ends came to 11 bases. The CDR3 sequence is 11 residues long. CDR3 coding DNA: TGTGCCTCCATAGATACCTATGGCTACACCTTC. As protein: CASIDTYGYTF.

The rearrangement joins TRBV6-5 to TRBJ2-1; TRBD2 matches 13 bases. V lost 0 bases and J lost 7; bases outside the gene matches: 3. The CDR3 has 16 amino acids. CDR1 is MNHEY and CDR2 is SVGAGI in the germline V gene. CDR3 in amino acids: CASSYSGTSGKNEQFF. The CDR3 region has the DNA TGTGCCAGCAGTTACTCCGGGACTAGCGGGAAAAATGAGCAGTTCTTC.

J is TRBJ1-5 and V is TRBV6-6; D unclear. The CDR3 is made up of 13 amino acids. Germline V gene data show CDR1 as MNHNY and CDR2 as SVGAGI (reference sequence). V lost 8 bases, J lost 3 bases, and 11 bases lay in between. CDR3 in amino acids: CASGGRDNQPQHF. CDR3 DNA: TGTGCCAGCGGAGGTCGCGACAATCAGCCCCAGCATTTT.

V and J are TRBV9 and TRBJ1-1; 10 bases align to TRBD1. In germline, CDR1 is SGDLS, CDR2 YYNGEE. J gave up 3 bases and V 3 bases, and 11 bases lay outside the gene matches. The length of the CDR3 is 17 residues. The CDR3 nucleotides read TGTGCCAGCAGCGCCTCCCGGGACAGGGGAGGAGACACTGAAGCTTTCTTT. It codes for CASSASRDRGGDTEAFF.

The chain recombines TRBV30 with TRBJ2-1; 9 bases map to TRBD1. The CDR3 consists of 18 residues. CDR1 and CDR2 (germline): GTSNPN, SVGIG (reference sequence). V dropped 0 bases and J dropped 1; count of bases not matched to a gene: 10. The CDR3 here is CAWSVVTGTGLSYNEQFF. The CDR3 region has the DNA TGTGCCTGGAGTGTAGTGACCGGGACAGGGTTGTCCTACAATGAGCAGTTCTTC.

V and J are TRBV6-5 and TRBJ2-1; TRBD2 matches 7 bases. Per germline, CDR1 MNHEY and CDR2 SVGAGI. J was trimmed by 1 base and V by 4 bases; bases with no gene match: 4. This CDR3 is built from 15 residues. The CDR3 nucleotides read TGTGCCAGCAGTTTCGAGGGAGGGTCCTACAATGAGCAGTTCTTC. Translated: CASSFEGGSYNEQFF.

The rearrangement uses TRBV7-8 and TRBJ2-2, with TRBD1 as a possible D gene (6 bases). Germline V lookup: CDR1 SGHVS, CDR2 FQNEAQ. The V end lost 6 bases, the J end lost 0 bases, and 17 bases lay between the germline ends. The length of the CDR3 is 17 residues. The CDR3 region is CASSFFSDRTNTGELFF. The CDR3 bases are TGTGCCAGCAGTTTTTTTTCGGACAGAACGAACACCGGGGAGCTGTTTTTT.